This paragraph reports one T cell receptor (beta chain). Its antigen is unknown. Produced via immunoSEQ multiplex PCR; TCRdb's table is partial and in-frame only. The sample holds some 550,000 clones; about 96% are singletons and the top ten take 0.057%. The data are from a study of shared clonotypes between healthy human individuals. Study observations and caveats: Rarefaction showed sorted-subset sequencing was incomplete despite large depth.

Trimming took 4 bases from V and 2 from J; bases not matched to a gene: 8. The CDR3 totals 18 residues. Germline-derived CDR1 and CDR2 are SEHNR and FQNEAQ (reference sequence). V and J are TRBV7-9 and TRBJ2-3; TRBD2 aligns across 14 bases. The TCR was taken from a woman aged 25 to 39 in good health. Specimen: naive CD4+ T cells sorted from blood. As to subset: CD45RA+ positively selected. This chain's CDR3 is CASSSGLAGGRDTDTQYF. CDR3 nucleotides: TGTGCCAGCAGCTCAGGACTAGCGGGAGGACGGGACACAGATACGCAGTATTTT. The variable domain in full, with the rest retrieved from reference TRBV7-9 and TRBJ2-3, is DTGVSQNPRHKITKRGQNVTFRCDPISEHNRLYWYRQTLGQGPEFLTYFQNEAQLEKSRLLSDRFSAERPKGSFSTLEIQRTEQGDSAMYLCASSSGLAGGRDTDTQYFGPGTRLTVL.